This TCR beta chain was sequenced during a study of CD8 T cells in Susac syndrome. A quantity of about 0.45 to 1 ug RNA underwent reverse transcription using random hexamers. Coverage of TCR beta CDR3 amplification by immunoSEQ multiplex PCR extended to 54 Vbeta and 13 Jbeta. TCRdb reprocessed the immunoSEQ multiplex PCR reads with MiXCR, giving one entry per CDR3 protein. The table records about 210,000 distinct CDR3 sequences, under 95% of them present only once. Controls were healthy donors (matched for age and sex). The CD8+ and CD4+ T cells were isolated magnetically using a negative isolation approach, whereas the TEMRA cells were enriched by FACS. V was pared by 6 bases and J by 0 bases, with 9 bases of the junction left unmatched. This CDR3 contains 17 residues.

Sample: CD4+ T cells from PBMCs. V usage is TRBV12-3 or TRBV12-4 and J usage is TRBJ1-5; 9 nucleotides line up with TRBD1. The clonotype comes from a human donor in good health. Here the CDR3 DNA reads TGTGCCAGCAGCCTGGACAGGGGAACCCTTAGCAATCAGCCCCAGCATTTT. Encoded protein: CASSLDRGTLSNQPQHF.